The subject of this entry is one T cell receptor (beta chain). V shed 4 bases and J 7 bases; nucleotides not matched to a gene: 7. The CDR3 is 14 residues long. Germline V CDR1 and CDR2: SGHRS, YFSETQ. This sample stems from a study of blood T cell repertoires in COVID-19. The overall study: PBMCs, B-cell-depleted T cells, or T cells provided the cDNA or gDNA that made up the material.

Original handling: By means of reference gene primer amplification, nucleated cell counts were estimated. Generated by immunoSEQ multiplex PCR, the TCRdb table keeps only in-frame clones and is missing some. The DNA gave D and trimming, while V, J and clone size come from that table. Counted here are 200,000 to 300,000 clones, roughly 86% occurring once; the ten biggest clones make up about 9.8%. This clonotype was sampled from a man aged 35-49 years who had recovered from COVID-19. Sequencing was carried out using peripheral blood. The chain couples TRBV5-1 to TRBJ2-7; 11 positions agree with TRBD1. The DNA of the CDR3 is TGCGCCAGCAGCAGGGACAGGGGGACTAGGGAGCAGTACTTC. This encodes CASSRDRGTREQYF.